Listed below are T cell receptor beta chains from one sample, sequenced in a study of blood T cell repertoires in COVID-19. The data were produced by immunoSEQ multiplex PCR, yet TCRdb's version contains in-frame clones alone and is incomplete. The sample carries a few hundred thousand clones, approximately 90% recorded once. Source material: peripheral blood. Receptors were obtained from a man aged 55 to 70 who had recovered from COVID-19. The CDR3 runs from the conserved cysteine through the conserved F or W. A D gene is named only where the DNA matches it firmly. The listing skips clone size in some rows; elsewhere it reads once, few, many or a size class.

CDR3: CASSLFWGRPETQYF
DNA: TGTGCCAGCAGCTTATTTTGGGGGCGACCAGAGACCCAGTACTTC
D: .
J: TRBJ2-5
size: few
V: TRBV7-3

CDR3: CASSHGTSGADTQYF
DNA: TGTGCCAGCTCCCATGGGACTAGCGGTGCAGATACGCAGTATTTT
D: TRBD2
J: TRBJ2-3
size: .
V: TRBV27

CDR3: CASSSDKKTAKPYEQYF
DNA: TGTGCCAGCAGCTCCGACAAAAAGACAGCGAAACCTTACGAGCAGTACTTC
D: .
J: TRBJ2-7
size: few
V: TRBV6-2/TRBV6-3

CDR3: CASSQDRGPNEKLFF
DNA: TGTGCCAGCAGTCAGGACAGGGGACCTAATGAAAAACTGTTTTTT
D: TRBD1
J: TRBJ1-4
size: once
V: TRBV2

CDR3: CASSYGGRSGTGKDYEQYF
DNA: TGTGCCAGCAGTTACGGAGGTCGATCGGGGACAGGGAAAGATTACGAGCAGTACTTC
D: TRBD1
J: TRBJ2-7
size: .
V: TRBV6-2/TRBV6-3

CDR3: CASSGRQASPIYEQYF
DNA: TGTGCCAGCAGTGGTCGACAGGCTTCGCCGATCTACGAGCAGTACTTC
D: .
J: TRBJ2-7
size: once
V: TRBV28

CDR3: CASNLGMDTEAFF
DNA: TGTGCCAGCAACCTAGGAATGGACACTGAAGCTTTCTTT
D: .
J: TRBJ1-1
size: .
V: TRBV6-5

CDR3: CASSSGQGVTDTQYF
DNA: TGTGCCAGCAGTTCTGGACAGGGAGTCACAGATACGCAGTATTTT
D: TRBD1
J: TRBJ2-3
size: .
V: TRBV6-5

CDR3: CSASPLYNEQFF
DNA: TGCAGTGCTAGTCCACTTTACAATGAGCAGTTCTTC
D: .
J: TRBJ2-1
size: .
V: TRBV20-1

CDR3: CASTRTDRGGEAFF
DNA: TGTGCCAGCACCCGGACGGACAGGGGAGGTGAAGCTTTCTTT
D: TRBD1
J: TRBJ1-1
size: .
V: TRBV6-5

CDR3: CASSGQLQETQYF
DNA: TGTGCCAGCTCGGGACAGCTCCAAGAGACCCAGTACTTC
D: TRBD1
J: TRBJ2-5
size: .
V: TRBV2

CDR3: CASSFPEVGEQYF
DNA: TGTGCCAGCAGCTTCCCCGAGGTGGGCGAGCAGTACTTC
D: .
J: TRBJ2-7
size: few
V: TRBV7-2

CDR3: CASSYSAPRGYEQYF
DNA: TGTGCCAGCAGTTACTCGGCTCCCAGGGGGTACGAGCAGTACTTC
D: TRBD1
J: TRBJ2-7
size: .
V: TRBV6-5

CDR3: CASRPDSSREAFF
DNA: TGTGCCAGCAGGCCTGACAGCTCACGTGAAGCTTTCTTT
D: .
J: TRBJ1-1
size: .
V: TRBV5-4

CDR3: CASRAGGNTEAFF
DNA: TGTGCCAGCAGGGCGGGAGGGAACACTGAAGCTTTCTTT
D: .
J: TRBJ1-1
size: .
V: TRBV5-4

CDR3: CASSPARSTDTQYF
DNA: TGTGCCAGCAGCCCGGCGCGGAGCACAGATACGCAGTATTTT
D: .
J: TRBJ2-3
size: .
V: TRBV5-8

CDR3: CASSYSHRVTEAFF
DNA: TGTGCCAGCAGTTACTCGCATCGGGTCACTGAAGCTTTCTTT
D: .
J: TRBJ1-1
size: .
V: TRBV6-5

CDR3: CASRFEGAGTGELFF
DNA: TGTGCCAGCAGGTTCGAGGGGGCGGGCACCGGGGAGCTGTTTTTT
D: TRBD1
J: TRBJ2-2
size: .
V: TRBV28

CDR3: CASSARHRGQYEQYF
DNA: TGTGCCAGCAGCGCACGGCACAGGGGGCAGTACGAGCAGTACTTC
D: TRBD1
J: TRBJ2-7
size: .
V: TRBV3-1/TRBV3-2

CDR3: CASSGDRIGEQYF
DNA: TGTGCCAGCAGCGGGGACAGGATAGGCGAGCAGTACTTC
D: TRBD1
J: TRBJ2-7
size: few
V: TRBV5-4

CDR3: CASKDRGLNTEAFF
DNA: TGTGCCAGCAAGGACAGGGGCTTGAACACTGAAGCTTTCTTT
D: TRBD1
J: TRBJ1-1
size: .
V: TRBV6-5

CDR3: CASRAQSPNEKLFF
DNA: TGTGCCAGCAGAGCACAGTCCCCGAATGAAAAACTGTTTTTT
D: .
J: TRBJ1-4
size: .
V: TRBV6-5

CDR3: CASSIDSGRSSYNEQFF
DNA: TGTGCCAGTAGTATAGATAGCGGGAGGTCTTCCTACAATGAGCAGTTCTTC
D: TRBD2
J: TRBJ2-1
size: .
V: TRBV19

CDR3: CASSTGLINSPLHF
DNA: TGTGCCAGCAGTACAGGGTTAATCAATTCACCCCTCCACTTT
D: .
J: TRBJ1-6
size: few
V: TRBV6-5

CDR3: CASSSLDFNQPQHF
DNA: TGTGCCAGTAGTAGTCTGGACTTCAATCAGCCCCAGCATTTT
D: .
J: TRBJ1-5
size: few
V: TRBV19

CDR3: CASSITGSGYTF
DNA: TGTGCCAGTAGTATCACAGGGTCCGGCTACACCTTC
D: .
J: TRBJ1-2
size: .
V: TRBV19

CDR3: CASSSSVSSYNEQFF
DNA: TGTGCCAGCAGCTCTAGCGTGAGCTCCTACAATGAGCAGTTCTTC
D: .
J: TRBJ2-1
size: few
V: TRBV11-1

CDR3: CATSDPRTGTYEQYF
DNA: TGTGCCACCAGTGACCCGAGGACGGGAACCTACGAGCAGTACTTC
D: .
J: TRBJ2-7
size: .
V: TRBV24-1

CDR3: CASSYGGTLYEQYF
DNA: TGTGCCAGCAGTTACGGCGGGACCCTCTACGAGCAGTACTTC
D: .
J: TRBJ2-7
size: .
V: TRBV6-5

CDR3: CASSLVLTSGYEAFF
DNA: TGCGCCAGCAGCTTGGTACTGACCTCAGGTTATGAAGCTTTCTTT
D: .
J: TRBJ1-1
size: .
V: TRBV5-1

CDR3: CASGTYNTGELFF
DNA: TGTGCCAGCGGCACATACAACACCGGGGAGCTGTTTTTT
D: .
J: TRBJ2-2
size: many
V: TRBV9

CDR3: CAWTGQADYGYTF
DNA: TGTGCCTGGACTGGGCAGGCAGACTATGGCTACACCTTC
D: .
J: TRBJ1-2
size: .
V: TRBV30

CDR3: CASSDSFDYGYTF
DNA: TGTGCCAGCAGCGATAGTTTTGACTATGGCTACACCTTC
D: .
J: TRBJ1-2
size: .
V: TRBV5-6

CDR3: CASSLVLGLAYEQYF
DNA: TGTGCCAGCAGCTTAGTGCTAGGTTTGGCCTACGAGCAGTACTTC
D: .
J: TRBJ2-7
size: .
V: TRBV7-2

CDR3: CASSEPGQGLNTEAFF
DNA: TGTGCCAGCAGCGAACCGGGACAGGGACTGAACACTGAAGCTTTCTTT
D: TRBD1
J: TRBJ1-1
size: .
V: TRBV6-1

CDR3: CASSRTMYNEKLFF
DNA: TGTGCCAGCAGCAGGACAATGTATAATGAAAAACTGTTTTTT
D: .
J: TRBJ1-4
size: once
V: TRBV27

CDR3: CASYSGRSYNEQFF
DNA: TGCGCCAGTTACAGCGGGAGGTCCTACAATGAGCAGTTCTTC
D: TRBD2
J: TRBJ2-1
size: .
V: TRBV5-1

CDR3: CASSFSGTGTYEQYF
DNA: TGTGCCAGCAGTTTTTCCGGGACAGGGACCTACGAGCAGTACTTC
D: TRBD1
J: TRBJ2-7
size: once
V: TRBV27

CDR3: CAIRAAGGGTDTQYF
DNA: TGTGCCATCAGGGCCGCCGGGGGGGGCACAGATACGCAGTATTTT
D: TRBD2
J: TRBJ2-3
size: .
V: TRBV10-3

CDR3: CASGPNRNEQYF
DNA: TGTGCCAGCGGACCGAACAGGAACGAGCAGTACTTC
D: .
J: TRBJ2-7
size: .
V: TRBV28

CDR3: CASSRDSSSYEQYF
DNA: TGTGCCAGTAGCCGGGACTCCAGCTCCTACGAGCAGTACTTC
D: .
J: TRBJ2-7
size: .
V: TRBV19

CDR3: CATSRGDRGLEETQYF
DNA: TGTGCCACCAGCAGAGGGGACAGGGGGCTAGAAGAGACCCAGTACTTC
D: TRBD1
J: TRBJ2-5
size: .
V: TRBV15

CDR3: CASRRQGYEQYF
DNA: TGTGCCAGCAGAAGACAGGGGTACGAGCAGTACTTC
D: TRBD1
J: TRBJ2-7
size: .
V: TRBV27

CDR3: CAWSGTSGGQDTQYF
DNA: TGTGCCTGGAGTGGGACTAGCGGCGGCCAAGATACGCAGTATTTT
D: TRBD2
J: TRBJ2-3
size: .
V: TRBV30

CDR3: CASSSYRTPNDTQYF
DNA: TGTGCCAGCAGCTCCTATCGAACCCCCAATGATACGCAGTATTTT
D: .
J: TRBJ2-3
size: .
V: TRBV7-6

CDR3: CASRHANQEYEQYF
DNA: TGTGCCAGCAGGCACGCAAATCAAGAGTACGAGCAGTACTTC
D: .
J: TRBJ2-7
size: .
V: TRBV27

CDR3: CACHRSSYEQYF
DNA: TGTGCCTGCCACAGAAGCTCCTACGAGCAGTACTTC
D: .
J: TRBJ2-7
size: .
V: TRBV30

CDR3: CASSLLGGTGELFF
DNA: TGTGCCAGCAGCTTATTGGGGGGCACCGGGGAGCTGTTTTTT
D: .
J: TRBJ2-2
size: .
V: TRBV7-9

CDR3: CAWSSPGVGINYGYTF
DNA: TGTGCCTGGAGTTCCCCCGGGGTAGGGATCAACTATGGCTACACCTTC
D: .
J: TRBJ1-2
size: .
V: TRBV30

CDR3: CASSKTSGRADTGELFF
DNA: TGTGCCAGCAGCAAGACTAGCGGGAGGGCGGACACCGGGGAGCTGTTTTTT
D: TRBD2
J: TRBJ2-2
size: .
V: TRBV5-4

CDR3: CASTPTGRQGTYGYTF
DNA: TGTGCCAGTACCCCGACGGGAAGACAGGGAACCTATGGCTACACCTTC
D: TRBD1
J: TRBJ1-2
size: .
V: TRBV19

CDR3: CASSLSWQGIYGYTF
DNA: TGTGCCAGCAGTTTATCCTGGCAGGGGATCTATGGCTACACCTTC
D: .
J: TRBJ1-2
size: .
V: TRBV27

CDR3: CASSYLEGTDTQYF
DNA: TGCGCCAGCAGCTACCTTGAGGGCACAGATACGCAGTATTTT
D: .
J: TRBJ2-3
size: .
V: TRBV5-1

CDR3: CASSPAPTAFSSTDTQYF
DNA: TGCGCCAGCAGCCCAGCTCCGACAGCGTTTTCTAGCACAGATACGCAGTATTTT
D: .
J: TRBJ2-3
size: .
V: TRBV5-1

CDR3: CASSFGGGGNQPQHF
DNA: TGTGCCAGCAGTTTCGGCGGCGGAGGTAATCAGCCCCAGCATTTT
D: .
J: TRBJ1-5
size: .
V: TRBV6-2/TRBV6-3

CDR3: CASSKRDRGETEAFF
DNA: TGTGCCAGCAGCAAACGGGACAGGGGGGAAACTGAAGCTTTCTTT
D: TRBD1
J: TRBJ1-1
size: .
V: TRBV5-4

CDR3: CASSPHDRENEQYF
DNA: TGTGCCAGCAGTCCCCACGACAGGGAAAACGAGCAGTACTTC
D: TRBD1
J: TRBJ2-7
size: .
V: TRBV28

CDR3: CASSLNGPGTSGPYNEQFF
DNA: TGTGCCAGCAGCTTAAACGGCCCCGGGACTAGCGGGCCGTACAATGAGCAGTTCTTC
D: TRBD2
J: TRBJ2-1
size: .
V: TRBV7-3

CDR3: CASSLSRPVTRNTIYF
DNA: TGTGCCAGCAGCTTAAGCCGCCCCGTCACGAGAAACACCATATATTTT
D: .
J: TRBJ1-3
size: few
V: TRBV7-9